The next 23 T cell receptor beta chains were all read from a single sample in a study of response to subunit inactivated influenza vaccine. A single record per CDR3 protein comes from TCRdb applying MiXCR to the RT-PCR reads. This sample has under 800,000 distinct CDR3 sequences, with about 14% found just once. The sample here was PBMCs from blood, taken roughly 15 days before vaccination. All receptors derive from a man aged 50 to 59 who received an inactivated influenza vaccine.

The table lists this clonotype with a count of one. V usage is TRBV7-7 and J usage is TRBJ2-7, with D maybe TRBD1 (5 bases). The CDR3 is 16 amino acids. The ends were cut back, 7 bases at V and 5 bases at J, with 24 bases in the middle. The germline V gene encodes CDR1 SSHAT and CDR2 FNYEAQ (reference sequence). CDR3 in amino acids: CASITARDLGFNEQYF. In DNA, the CDR3 is TGTGCCAGCATCACCGCCAGGGATTTAGGCTTCAACGAGCAGTACTTC.

This clonotype was recorded at least ten times. This chain connects TRBV12-3 or TRBV12-4 to TRBJ2-2; TRBD2 might be the D (6 bases). CDR3 length equals 12 residues. The V and J ends lost 6 bases and 7 bases respectively, with 9 bases between them. DNA for the CDR3: TGTGCCAGCAGGGCTAGCGACGGGGAGCTGTTTTTT. Protein sequence: CASRASDGELFF.

This clonotype was seen only a few times. The V gene is TRBV7-6, the J gene TRBJ2-7, with 10 bases lining up with TRBD1. This CDR3 has 16 residues. The germline V gene encodes CDR1 SGHVS and CDR2 FNYEAQ. With V trimmed by 1 base and J by 5 bases, 8 bases remained unmatched. The CDR3 nucleotides are TGTGCCAGCAGCTTAGATGCGACAGGGGGCCGAAACGAGCAGTACTTC. The encoded protein is CASSLDATGGRNEQYF.

V and J are TRBV9 and TRBJ2-5; tentatively, D is TRBD2 (6 bases). The CDR3 extends over 15 amino acids. V was trimmed by 0 bases and J by 1 base, leaving 10 bases between them. The germline gives CDR1 SGDLS, CDR2 YYNGEE. CDR3 bases: TGTGCCAGCAGCGTAGGCGGAGGGCCCCAAGAGACCCAGTACTTC. It translates to CASSVGGGPQETQYF.

The sample holds a few counts of this clonotype. This chain's CDR3 is CASSLTSGRAHEQFF. In DNA form, the CDR3 reads TGTGCCAGCAGCTTGACTAGCGGGAGGGCCCATGAGCAGTTCTTC. J is TRBJ2-1 and V is TRBV3-1; TRBD2 matches 14 bases. This CDR3 region has 15 residues. From germline, CDR1 is LGHDT and CDR2 YNNKEL (reference sequence). The V segment lost 5 bases and the J segment 8 bases; nucleotides outside the gene matches: 5.

The sample holds a few counts of this clonotype. The chain joins TRBV9 to TRBJ2-5; 7 positions agree with TRBD2. Germline V gene lookup returns CDR1 SGDLS and CDR2 YYNGEE. V was pared by 4 bases and J by 4 bases, with 16 bases of the junction left unmatched. CDR3 length equals 17 residues. The CDR3 protein is CASSFPLEGGPRETQYF. The CDR3 DNA reads as TGTGCCAGCAGCTTTCCATTGGAGGGAGGGCCCAGAGAGACCCAGTACTTC. Full variable domain (missing parts from reference TRBV9 and TRBJ2-5): DSGVTQTPKHLITATGQRVTLRCSPRSGDLSVYWYQQSLDQGLQFLIQYYNGEERAKGNILERFSAQQFPDLHSELNLSSLELGDSALYFCASSFPLEGGPRETQYFGPGTRLLVL.

This clonotype has a handful of counts. This chain joins TRBV29-1 and TRBJ2-7, with 9 positions matching TRBD1. V was clipped by 6 bases and J by 3 bases; unmatched bases: 9. This CDR3 comprises 14 residues. Germline CDR1 reads SQVTM; CDR2 reads ANQGSEA. CDR3 in DNA: TGCAGCGTCACCCGGGACAGGGCGGACTACGAGCAGTACTTC. Amino acid sequence: CSVTRDRADYEQYF.

This clonotype was seen a handful of times. V is TRBV11-1 and J is TRBJ2-1; 9 bases line up with TRBD1. The V and J ends lost 5 bases and 1 base, in that order; junction bases with no gene match: 15. From germline, CDR1 is SGHAT and CDR2 FQDESV (reference sequence). CDR3 size: 19 residues. The DNA for the CDR3 is TGTGCCAGCAGCGGACCGGAACTACAGGGGGCTGGGTCCTACAATGAGCAGTTCTTC. Translated, it gives CASSGPELQGAGSYNEQFF.

There are a few counts of this clonotype. The J gene is TRBJ2-3, the V gene TRBV7-2; TRBD2 might be the D (6 bases). The CDR3 covers 16 residues. Looked up from germline, CDR1 is SGHTA and CDR2 is FQGNSA. Trimming left V 3 bases short and J 0 bases short, with 13 bases between. The CDR3 DNA reads TGTGCCAGCAGCTTCTATTGGGGGACTAGCACAGATACGCAGTATTTT. Translated, it gives CASSFYWGTSTDTQYF.

The chain employs TRBV6-2 or TRBV6-3 and TRBJ2-1; 10 bases are a match to TRBD2. The CDR3 is 22 residues long. CDR1 is MNHEY, CDR2 SVGEGT, per germline. The J segment lost 0 bases and the V segment lost 0 bases, leaving 17 bases of the junction unmatched. The CDR3 DNA is TGTGCCAGCAGTTACTCGATTGTCTCCAGCGGGAGGGGGACAAGCTCCTACAATGAGCAGTTCTTC. This gives the protein CASSYSIVSSGRGTSSYNEQFF.

The V and J genes are TRBV5-1 and TRBJ1-1, with a tentative D call TRBD1 (6 bases). The CDR3 spans 15 residues. From germline, CDR1 is SGHRS and CDR2 YFSETQ. The ends were cut back, 1 base at V and 1 base at J, with 11 bases in the middle. CDR3 amino acids: CASSLSVTGNTEAFF. In DNA, the CDR3 is TGCGCCAGCAGCTTGAGTGTGACAGGGAACACTGAAGCTTTCTTT.

The J gene is TRBJ2-3, the V gene TRBV5-1; the D call may be TRBD1 or TRBD2 (6 bases each). Per the germline V gene, CDR1 is SGHRS and CDR2 is YFSETQ. The V end was cut by 2 bases, the J end by 2 bases, with 27 bases between. CDR3 length equals 20 residues. This CDR3 is CASSFGQKGTGVGITDTQYF. The CDR3, as DNA: TGCGCCAGCAGCTTCGGACAGAAGGGAACGGGAGTAGGGATCACAGATACGCAGTATTTT.

The chain employs TRBV3-1 and TRBJ2-2; 7 bases fit TRBD1. This CDR3 has 15 amino acids. The ends lost 2 bases at V and 2 bases at J; junction bases unmatched: 2. Per germline, CDR1 LGHDT and CDR2 YNNKEL (reference sequence). This CDR3 is CASSQRDRNTGELFF. CDR3 in DNA: TGTGCCAGCAGCCAACGGGACAGAAACACCGGGGAGCTGTTTTTT.

This clonotype was counted only a few times. The V gene is TRBV20-1, the J gene TRBJ2-3; 9 nucleotides align to TRBD2. The junction had 9 bases not matched to a gene; V was cut back by 4 bases and J by 1 base. CDR1 is DFQATT, CDR2 SNEGSKA, per germline (reference sequence). This CDR3 is built from 16 residues. The CDR3 DNA sequence: TGCAGTGCTACAGATCGGACTAGCGCACGCACAGATACGCAGTATTTT. It encodes CSATDRTSARTDTQYF.

The chain joins TRBV20-1 to TRBJ1-1, with TRBD1 identical over 8 bases. Looked up from germline, CDR1 is DFQATT and CDR2 is SNEGSKA (reference sequence). The CDR3 length is 15 residues. Trimming removed 5 bases from V and 0 bases from J; junction bases left unmatched: 8. Here the CDR3 DNA reads TGCAGTGCTTCCGGGACAGGCAACATGAACACTGAAGCTTTCTTT. Protein product: CSASGTGNMNTEAFF.

This clonotype was detected only a few times. The CDR3 DNA follows: TGTGCCAGCAGTGAAGGGCTTACCTACGAGCAGTACTTC. As protein: CASSEGLTYEQYF. The rearrangement links TRBV6-1 to TRBJ2-7; no firm D call. CDR1 is MNHNS, CDR2 SASEGT, per germline. This CDR3 region has 13 residues. The V end lost 1 base, the J end lost 2 bases, and 6 bases lay between the germline ends.

The chain couples TRBV6-5 to TRBJ2-3, with D possibly called TRBD1 or TRBD2 (5 bases each). V was trimmed by 0 bases and J by 1 base, leaving 8 bases between them. There are 15 residues in the CDR3. Looked up from germline, CDR1 is MNHEY and CDR2 is SVGAGI. In DNA, the CDR3 is TGTGCCAGCAGTTACTCGTGGGGACGCACAGATACGCAGTATTTT. Protein product: CASSYSWGRTDTQYF.

This clonotype has ten or more counts. The V and J genes are TRBV5-1 and TRBJ2-7, with 12 positions matching TRBD1. CDR3 length: 15 residues. Germline CDR1 and CDR2: SGHRS and YFSETQ. V lost 3 bases, J lost 4 bases, and 5 bases stayed unmatched. This CDR3 reads CASSSTGQGAYEQYF. The DNA for the CDR3 is TGCGCCAGCAGCTCGACGGGACAGGGGGCTTACGAGCAGTACTTC. Full variable domain (missing parts from reference TRBV5-1 and TRBJ2-7): KAGVTQTPRYLIKTRGQQVTLSCSPISGHRSVSWYQQTPGQGLQFLFEYFSETQRNKGNFPGRFSGRQFSNSRSEMNVSTLELGDSALYLCASSSTGQGAYEQYFGPGTRLTVT.

This clonotype was seen repeatedly, ten times or more. The J gene is TRBJ1-1, the V gene TRBV29-1, with D perhaps matching TRBD1 (6 bases). V was trimmed by 7 bases and J by 0 bases, leaving 9 bases between them. Germline V CDR1 and CDR2: SQVTM, ANQGSEA. This CDR3 region has 12 residues. This CDR3 is CSAGQLNTEAFF. Written as DNA, the CDR3 is TGCAGCGCTGGACAGTTGAACACTGAAGCTTTCTTT.

In its sample, this clonotype was seen a few times. This rearrangement joins TRBV20-1 to TRBJ2-1; 8 bases are a match to TRBD2. CDR3 length: 15 amino acids. With 3 bases clipped from V and 4 bases from J, the junction kept 8 bases outside the gene matches. Germline values: CDR1 DFQATT, CDR2 SNEGSKA (reference sequence). The CDR3, as DNA: TGCAGTGCTAGGGCCACTAGCGGACCTTACAATGAGCAGTTCTTC. Amino acids: CSARATSGPYNEQFF.

This clonotype was picked up a small number of times. The chain joins TRBV30 to TRBJ2-7, with D tentatively TRBD2 (5 bases). This CDR3 region has 13 residues. Germline V CDR1 and CDR2: GTSNPN, SVGIG (reference sequence). Trimming shortened V by 0 bases and J by 6 bases, and 12 bases separated the two germline ends. The CDR3 is CAWSVHRGSEQYF. The CDR3 DNA reads TGTGCCTGGAGTGTACACCGGGGTAGCGAGCAGTACTTC.

This rearrangement joins TRBV2 to TRBJ2-7; 8 nucleotides line up with TRBD1. This CDR3 comprises 14 residues. The V and J ends lost 8 bases and 2 bases, in that order; junction bases with no gene match: 8. Per germline, CDR1 SNHLY and CDR2 FYNNEI. The CDR3 reads CASLARGLTYEQYF. CDR3 DNA sequence: TGTGCCAGCCTGGCCAGGGGGCTGACCTACGAGCAGTACTTC.

This clonotype showed up just a few times. This chain links TRBV20-1 with TRBJ2-7, with D unclear. CDR1 DFQATT and CDR2 SNEGSKA come from the germline V gene (reference sequence). The CDR3 has 14 residues. The V end lost 3 bases, the J end lost 2 bases, and 14 bases lay between the germline ends. CDR3: CSASLGQITYEQYF. CDR3 bases: TGCAGTGCTAGTCTCGGGCAGATCACCTACGAGCAGTACTTC.